These 16 T cell receptor beta chains were sequenced from one sample in a study of CD4+ T cells in melanoma. The data were produced by immunoSEQ multiplex PCR, yet TCRdb's version contains in-frame clones alone and is incomplete. The top ten hold roughly 1.4% of the sample, which has over 130,000 clones, about nine tenths seen once. These receptors came from a human donor with melanoma.

CDR3 in DNA: TGTGCCACCAGCAGAGATCAACGACGAGGGAACACCATATATTTT. Amino acid sequence: CATSRDQRRGNTIYF. The V and J genes are TRBV15 and TRBJ1-3; D unclear. The V and J ends lost 0 bases and 7 bases respectively, with 13 bases between them. This CDR3 has 15 amino acids. The germline V gene encodes CDR1 LNHNV and CDR2 YYDKDF (reference sequence).

This CDR3 is CASSLDRLYNSPLHF. The CDR3 nucleotides are TGCGCCAGCAGCTTGGACAGGCTCTATAATTCACCCCTCCACTTT. V and J are TRBV5-1 and TRBJ1-6; D might be TRBD1 (5 bases). Germline V gives CDR1 SGHRS, CDR2 YFSETQ. Between the trimmed V and J ends, which lost 0 bases and 3 bases, there was a span of 7 bases. CDR3 length: 15 amino acids.

CDR3 in amino acids: CASSLRQEETQYF. Written as DNA, the CDR3 is TGTGCCAGCAGCTTGAGACAGGAAGAGACCCAGTACTTC. This chain uses TRBV7-3 with TRBJ2-5; D may be TRBD1 (6 bases). Deletions cut 3 bases from V and 3 bases from J, with 8 bases between. CDR1 is SGHTA and CDR2 is FQGTGA in the germline V gene. The CDR3 totals 13 residues.

The chain links TRBV5-1 to TRBJ1-5; D might be TRBD1 (5 bases). The CDR3 has 16 residues. Germline assignment: CDR1 SGHRS and CDR2 YFSETQ. V lost 4 bases and J lost 6, with 20 bases in between. CDR3 protein: CASSPPRGGLGQPQHF. The CDR3 DNA reads TGCGCCAGCAGCCCCCCGAGGGGCGGACTCGGTCAGCCCCAGCATTTT.

The J gene is TRBJ2-5, the V gene TRBV19, with D perhaps TRBD1 or TRBD2 (5 bases each). V lost 4 bases and J lost 4, with 16 bases in between. Germline V gene data show CDR1 as LNHDA and CDR2 as SQIVND (reference sequence). The CDR3 length is 15 residues. CDR3 bases: TGTGCCAGTAGTAAGTCAGGGACGGCCTTAGAGACCCAGTACTTC. Protein product: CASSKSGTALETQYF.

This chain links TRBV30 with TRBJ1-6; D is ambiguous. The CDR3 covers 13 residues. V was pared by 1 base and J by 8 bases, with 9 bases between. Germline lookup yields CDR1 GTSNPN and CDR2 SVGIG (reference sequence). The CDR3 DNA is TGTGCCTGGAGTGAGGGCGGGGATTCACCCCTCCACTTT. This translates into CAWSEGGDSPLHF.

The rearrangement links TRBV14 to TRBJ1-2, with TRBD1 matching over 12 bases. The V and J ends lost 0 bases and 8 bases, in that order; junction bases with no gene match: 7. In germline, CDR1 is SGHDN, CDR2 FVKESK. This CDR3 is 16 amino acids long. The CDR3 is CASSQEGQGAYRGYTF. CDR3 nucleotide sequence: TGTGCCAGCAGCCAAGAGGGACAGGGGGCATACCGAGGCTACACCTTC. Filled out from reference TRBV14 and TRBJ1-2, the complete variable domain reads EAGVTQFPSHSVIEKGQTVTLRCDPISGHDNLYWYRRVMGKEIKFLLHFVKESKQDESGMPNNRFLAERTGGTYSTLKVQPAELEDSGVYFCASSQEGQGAYRGYTFGSGTRLTVV.

This sequence joins TRBV5-1 and TRBJ2-1; TRBD2 matches at 8 bases. Germline V gives CDR1 SGHRS, CDR2 YFSETQ. This CDR3 has 16 residues. V shed 4 bases, J shed 5 bases, and the junction held 11 bases outside the gene matches. The CDR3 region has the DNA TGCGCCAGCAGCCTTGGCCCGGGACTAGGAAACAATGAGCAGTTCTTC. Translated, it gives CASSLGPGLGNNEQFF.

V usage is TRBV6-5 and J usage is TRBJ1-1; tentatively, D is TRBD1 (6 bases). Germline V gene lookup returns CDR1 MNHEY and CDR2 SVGAGI. V was clipped by 2 bases and J by 1 base, with 8 bases between them. The length of the CDR3 is 14 residues. This CDR3 is CASSYGTRNTEAFF. CDR3 coding DNA: TGTGCCAGCAGTTACGGGACACGGAACACTGAAGCTTTCTTT.

The V gene is TRBV6-5, the J gene TRBJ2-1; D is ambiguous. V lost 4 bases and J 4 bases, leaving 11 bases between the germline ends. The CDR3 loop spans 14 amino acids. Germline V gene data show CDR1 as MNHEY and CDR2 as SVGAGI. For the CDR3, the DNA is TGTGCCAGCAGTTCCCTCGGATCTTACAATGAGCAGTTCTTC. Translated, it gives CASSSLGSYNEQFF.

This chain joins TRBV29-1 and TRBJ2-7; TRBD2 is a possible D gene (7 bases). CDR1 and CDR2 from the germline V gene are SQVTM and ANQGSEA. The ends were cut back, 4 bases at V and 6 bases at J, with 25 bases in the middle. CDR3 size: 16 residues. The CDR3 bases are TGCAGCGTTGTCTTGGTGGGGGGGCGCAGGCTTCGCGAGCAGTACTTC. This gives the protein CSVVLVGGRRLREQYF.

The chain joins TRBV5-1 to TRBJ1-1, with D uncertain. The CDR3 sequence is 14 residues long. V dropped 1 base and J dropped 1 base, with 8 bases sitting between them. Germline CDR1 and CDR2: SGHRS and YFSETQ. Here the CDR3 reads CASSLRAGNTEAFF. Here the CDR3 DNA reads TGCGCCAGCAGCTTGAGGGCCGGGAACACTGAAGCTTTCTTT.

A single count supports this clone. The gene calls are TRBV5-8 and TRBJ1-2, with TRBD1 as a possible D gene (5 bases). CDR1 is SGHTS and CDR2 is YDEGEE in the germline V gene. The CDR3 is made up of 15 amino acids. Trimming shortened V by 0 bases and J by 4 bases, and 13 bases separated the two germline ends. The chain's CDR3 is CASSLARRGGYGYTF. Written as DNA, the CDR3 is TGTGCCAGCAGCTTGGCTCGTCGGGGCGGCTATGGCTACACCTTC.

The chain has TRBV4-1 and TRBJ1-3, with 12 bases matching TRBD1. The CDR3 has 16 amino acids. With V trimmed by 0 bases and J by 5 bases, 2 bases remained unmatched. CDR1 MGHRA and CDR2 YSYEKL come from the germline V gene. Written as DNA, the CDR3 is TGCGCCAGCAGCCAAGAGGGACAGGGGGCGAGAAACACCATATATTTT. This gives the protein CASSQEGQGARNTIYF.

The chain uses TRBV2 and TRBJ1-2; 9 bases align to TRBD1. V was pared by 6 bases and J by 7 bases, with 3 bases of the junction left unmatched. Germline V lookup: CDR1 SNHLY, CDR2 FYNNEI. The CDR3 totals 12 residues. The CDR3 here is CASRGTGPGYTF. Written as DNA, the CDR3 is TGTGCCAGCAGGGGGACAGGGCCTGGCTACACCTTC.

The rearrangement uses TRBV19 and TRBJ1-5, with TRBD1 matching 11 bases. Germline V gene lookup returns CDR1 LNHDA and CDR2 SQIVND (reference sequence). This CDR3 is built from 15 residues. V shed 3 bases, J shed 7 bases, and the junction held 5 bases outside the gene matches. The CDR3 bases are TGTGCCAGTAGTATCGGCCGGACAGGGGGCCAGCCCCAGCATTTT. Amino acid sequence: CASSIGRTGGQPQHF.